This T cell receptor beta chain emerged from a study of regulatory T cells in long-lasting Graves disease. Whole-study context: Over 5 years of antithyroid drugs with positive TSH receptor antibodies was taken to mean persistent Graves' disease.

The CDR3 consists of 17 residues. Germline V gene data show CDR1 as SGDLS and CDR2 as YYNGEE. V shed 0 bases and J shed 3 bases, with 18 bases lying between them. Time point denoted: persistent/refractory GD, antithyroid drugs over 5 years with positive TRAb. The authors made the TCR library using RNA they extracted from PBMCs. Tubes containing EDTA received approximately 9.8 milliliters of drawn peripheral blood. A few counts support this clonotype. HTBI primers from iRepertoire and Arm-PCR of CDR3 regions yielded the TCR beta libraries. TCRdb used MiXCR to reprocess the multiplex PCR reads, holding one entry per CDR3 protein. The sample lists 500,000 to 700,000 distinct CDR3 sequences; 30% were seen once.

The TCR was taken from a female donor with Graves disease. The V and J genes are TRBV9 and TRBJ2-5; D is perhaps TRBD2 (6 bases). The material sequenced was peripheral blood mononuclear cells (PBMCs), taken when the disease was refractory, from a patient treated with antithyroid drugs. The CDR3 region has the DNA TGTGCCAGCAGCGTAGAAGGAGGGGAACAGCGGGAAGAGACCCAGTACTTC. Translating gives CASSVEGGEQREETQYF.